This T cell receptor (beta chain) was sequenced in a study of spatial heterogeneity in lung cancer. Study-level background: Sequences of the beta chain were consistently detected in greater numbers than alpha-chain sequences.

The CDR3 runs to 10 residues. Trimming pared 7 bases from V and 10 bases from J, leaving 8 bases between. Germline V gene lookup returns CDR1 MNHNS and CDR2 SASEGT. The time point denotes: sample taken at primary tumor resection. Untreated early-stage non-small cell lung cancer patients, approximately 79 in total, were the donors. Sequencing of whole RNA from tumor, nontumor lung or frozen PBMC involved no sorting. In its sample, this clonotype was seen a few times. Every TCR cDNA molecule bore a unique molecular identifier. TCRdb recomputed calls from the 5' RACE reads with MiXCR, one row per CDR3 protein. This sample has under 5,500 distinct CDR3 sequences, with 5.1% found just once.

The sequences come from normal lung tissue next to the tumor, collected at surgery. The receptor comes from a female donor with early-stage non-small cell lung cancer. This chain links TRBV6-1 with TRBJ2-1; possibly TRBD2 for D (6 bases). CDR3 residues: CASKRVEQFF. For the CDR3, the DNA is TGTGCCAGCAAGCGGGTCGAGCAGTTCTTC.